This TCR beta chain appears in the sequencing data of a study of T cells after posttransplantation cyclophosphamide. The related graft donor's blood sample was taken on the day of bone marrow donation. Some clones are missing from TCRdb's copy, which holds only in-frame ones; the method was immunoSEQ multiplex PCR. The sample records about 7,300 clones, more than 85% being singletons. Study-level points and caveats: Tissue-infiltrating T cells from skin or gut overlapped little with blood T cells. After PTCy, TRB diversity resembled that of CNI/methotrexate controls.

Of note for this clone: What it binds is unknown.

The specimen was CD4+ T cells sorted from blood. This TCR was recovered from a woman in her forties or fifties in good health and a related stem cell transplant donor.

The CDR3 DNA follows: TGTGCCAGCAGCCCCCCCCCGGGACAGAATAATGAAAAACTGTTTTTT. Its protein product is CASSPPPGQNNEKLFF. The chain combines TRBV7-9 with TRBJ1-4, with TRBD1 matching over 7 bases. V trimming: 5 bases; J trimming: 4 bases; junction bases outside the gene matches: 10. CDR1 is SEHNR and CDR2 is FQNEAQ in the germline V gene (reference sequence). The CDR3 length is 16 residues.